This T cell receptor beta chain was sequenced for a study of cytomegalovirus exposure and HLA in healthy donors. V was pared by 1 base and J by 7 bases, with 13 bases between. Germline V gene lookup returns CDR1 MDHEN and CDR2 SYDVKM. CDR3 length: 15 amino acids. The PCR made use of 60 Vbeta and 13 Jbeta primers. Method: immunoSEQ multiplex PCR; TCRdb's copy keeps in-frame clones and lacks some. In the table there are some 110,000 clones, around 85% of which are singletons. The receptor's source is a man in his thirties or forties in good health and CMV-seronegative. The chain employs TRBV28 and TRBJ2-2; tentative D call: TRBD1 (5 bases). The sequencing sample was made of PBMCs. In nucleotides, the CDR3 is TGTGCCAGCAGTTTATTGGCAGGGCGAGTCGGGGAGCTGTTTTTT. Protein sequence: CASSLLAGRVGELFF.